This T cell receptor beta chain emerged from a study of T cell responses to AZD1222 COVID-19 vaccine. With 1 base removed from V and 5 bases from J, the gap between germline ends came to 14 bases. Germline values: CDR1 MGHRA, CDR2 YSYEKL. This CDR3 region has 15 residues. The repertoire was sequenced with immunoSEQ multiplex PCR; TCRdb's copy has only in-frame clones and lacks some. The data contain some 130,000 clones, about 94% of them singletons. The chain carries TRBV4-1 and TRBJ1-2; no definite D call. This clonotype originated in an adult in good health. Sequencing used peripheral blood, obtained on day 0 of AZD1222 vaccination. CDR3 sequence reads: CASSQGPLSAYGYTF. CDR3 nucleotide sequence: TGCGCCAGCAGCCAAGGCCCACTCTCTGCGTATGGCTACACCTTC.